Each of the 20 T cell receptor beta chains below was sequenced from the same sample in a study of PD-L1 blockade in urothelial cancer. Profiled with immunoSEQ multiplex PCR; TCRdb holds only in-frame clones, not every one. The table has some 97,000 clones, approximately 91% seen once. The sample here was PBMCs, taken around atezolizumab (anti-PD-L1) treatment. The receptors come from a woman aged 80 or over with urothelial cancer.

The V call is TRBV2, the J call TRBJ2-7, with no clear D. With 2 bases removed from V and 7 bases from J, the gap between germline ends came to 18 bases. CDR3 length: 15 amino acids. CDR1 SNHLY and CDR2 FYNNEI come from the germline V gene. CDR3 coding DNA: TGTGCCAGCAGTGAATGGCTCAGCCCCCGGAGAGAGCAGTACTTC. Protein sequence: CASSEWLSPRREQYF.

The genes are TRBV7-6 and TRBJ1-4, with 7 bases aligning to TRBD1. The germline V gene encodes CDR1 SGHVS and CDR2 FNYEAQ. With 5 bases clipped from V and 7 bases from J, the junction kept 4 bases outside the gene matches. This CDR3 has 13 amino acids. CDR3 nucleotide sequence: TGTGCCAGCAGCCGGGACAGCCGTGAAAAACTGTTTTTT. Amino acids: CASSRDSREKLFF.

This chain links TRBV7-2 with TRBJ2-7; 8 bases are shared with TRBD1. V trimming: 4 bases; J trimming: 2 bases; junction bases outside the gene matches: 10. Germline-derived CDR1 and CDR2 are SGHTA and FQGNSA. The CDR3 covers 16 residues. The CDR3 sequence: CASSSAAGTGAYEQYF. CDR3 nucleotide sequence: TGTGCCAGCAGCTCTGCGGCCGGGACAGGAGCCTACGAGCAGTACTTC.

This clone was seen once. This CDR3 is CASSGSPGQGAEKLFF. The CDR3 region has the DNA TGTGCCAGCAGCGGGTCACCGGGACAGGGGGCGGAAAAACTGTTTTTT. The chain has TRBV5-8 and TRBJ1-4, with 12 bases matching TRBD1. The CDR3 covers 16 residues. Unmatched junction bases numbered 9, after V lost 4 bases and J lost 8 bases. The V gene's germline CDR1 is SGHTS and CDR2 YDEGEE.

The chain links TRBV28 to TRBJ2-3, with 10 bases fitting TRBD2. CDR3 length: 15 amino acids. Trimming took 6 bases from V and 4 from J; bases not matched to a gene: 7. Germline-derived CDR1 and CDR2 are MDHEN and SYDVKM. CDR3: CASSRPAGGADTQYF. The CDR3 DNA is TGTGCCAGCAGCCGCCCAGCGGGGGGGGCAGATACGCAGTATTTT.

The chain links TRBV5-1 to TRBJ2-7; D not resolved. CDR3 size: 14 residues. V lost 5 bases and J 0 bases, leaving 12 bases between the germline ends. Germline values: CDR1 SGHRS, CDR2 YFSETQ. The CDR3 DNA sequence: TGCGCCAGCAGTACCGGGTCTTACTCCTACGAGCAGTACTTC. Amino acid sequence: CASSTGSYSYEQYF.

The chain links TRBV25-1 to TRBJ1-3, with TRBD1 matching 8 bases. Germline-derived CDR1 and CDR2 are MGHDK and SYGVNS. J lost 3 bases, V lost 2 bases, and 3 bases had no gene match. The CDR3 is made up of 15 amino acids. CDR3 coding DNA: TGTGCCAGCAGTGAAAGGACAGGGAATGGAAACACCATATATTTT. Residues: CASSERTGNGNTIYF. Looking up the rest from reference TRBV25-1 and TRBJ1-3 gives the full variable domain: EADIYQTPRYLVIGTGKKITLECSQTMGHDKMYWYQQDPGMELHLIHYSYGVNSTEKGDLSSESTVSRIRTEHFPLTLESARPSHTSQYLCASSERTGNGNTIYFGEGSWLTVV.

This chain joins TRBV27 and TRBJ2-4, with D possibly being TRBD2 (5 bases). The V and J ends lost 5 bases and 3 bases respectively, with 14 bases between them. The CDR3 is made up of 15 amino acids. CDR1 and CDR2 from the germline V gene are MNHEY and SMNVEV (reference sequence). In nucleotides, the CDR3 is TGTGCCAGCAGTCCCCTTGAGGGCTACAAAAACATTCAGTACTTC. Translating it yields CASSPLEGYKNIQYF.

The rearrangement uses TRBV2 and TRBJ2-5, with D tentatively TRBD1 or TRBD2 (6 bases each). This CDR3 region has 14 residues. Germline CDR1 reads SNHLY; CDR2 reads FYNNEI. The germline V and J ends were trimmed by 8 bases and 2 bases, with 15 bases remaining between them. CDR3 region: CASGGGPAQETQYF. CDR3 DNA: TGTGCCAGCGGTGGGGGGCCCGCACAAGAGACCCAGTACTTC.

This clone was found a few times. Written as DNA, the CDR3 is TGCGCCAGCAGCCAGGGACAAGCCAAAAACATTCAGTACTTC. It codes for CASSQGQAKNIQYF. J is TRBJ2-4 and V is TRBV5-1; tentative D call: TRBD1 (6 bases). The V end lost 4 bases, the J end lost 0 bases, and 8 bases lay between the germline ends. The CDR3 extends over 14 amino acids. Germline V gene data show CDR1 as SGHRS and CDR2 as YFSETQ. Filled out from reference TRBV5-1 and TRBJ2-4, the complete variable domain reads KAGVTQTPRYLIKTRGQQVTLSCSPISGHRSVSWYQQTPGQGLQFLFEYFSETQRNKGNFPGRFSGRQFSNSRSEMNVSTLELGDSALYLCASSQGQAKNIQYFGAGTRLSVL.

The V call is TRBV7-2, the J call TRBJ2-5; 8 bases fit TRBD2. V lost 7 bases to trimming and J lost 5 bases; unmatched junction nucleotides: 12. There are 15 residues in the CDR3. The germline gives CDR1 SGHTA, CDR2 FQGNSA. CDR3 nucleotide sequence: TGTGCCAGCACCCTTGACGGGCGGGAGGTTGAGACCCAGTACTTC. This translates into CASTLDGREVETQYF. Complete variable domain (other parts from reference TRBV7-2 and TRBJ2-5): GAGVSQSPSNKVTEKGKDVELRCDPISGHTALYWYRQSLGQGLEFLIYFQGNSAPDKSGLPSDRFSAERTGGSVSTLTIQRTQQEDSAVYLCASTLDGREVETQYFGPGTRLLVL.

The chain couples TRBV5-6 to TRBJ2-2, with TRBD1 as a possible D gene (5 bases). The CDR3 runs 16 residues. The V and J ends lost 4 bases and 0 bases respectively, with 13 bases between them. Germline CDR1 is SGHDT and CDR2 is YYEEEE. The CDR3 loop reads CASSRWGRTNTGELFF. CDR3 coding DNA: TGTGCCAGCAGCCGGTGGGGCCGGACGAACACCGGGGAGCTGTTTTTT.

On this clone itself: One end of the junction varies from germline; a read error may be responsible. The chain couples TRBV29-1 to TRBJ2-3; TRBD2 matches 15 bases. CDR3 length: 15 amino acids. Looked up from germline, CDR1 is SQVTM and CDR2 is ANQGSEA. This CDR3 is CSVVGLAGGTHTQYF. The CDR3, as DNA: TGCAGCGTCGTGGGACTAGCGGGAGGCACACATACGCAGTATTTT.

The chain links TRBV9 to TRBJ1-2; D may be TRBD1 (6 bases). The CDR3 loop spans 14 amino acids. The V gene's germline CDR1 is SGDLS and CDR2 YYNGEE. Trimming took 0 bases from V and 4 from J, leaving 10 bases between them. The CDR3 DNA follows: TGTGCCAGCAGCGTAGCTTCAGGGGTCTATGGCTACACCTTC. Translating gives CASSVASGVYGYTF.

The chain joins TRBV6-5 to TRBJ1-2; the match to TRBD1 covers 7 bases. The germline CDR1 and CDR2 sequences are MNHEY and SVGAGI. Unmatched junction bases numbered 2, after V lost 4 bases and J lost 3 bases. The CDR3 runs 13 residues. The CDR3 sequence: CASSSQGDYGYTF. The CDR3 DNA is TGTGCCAGCAGTTCCCAGGGGGACTATGGCTACACCTTC.

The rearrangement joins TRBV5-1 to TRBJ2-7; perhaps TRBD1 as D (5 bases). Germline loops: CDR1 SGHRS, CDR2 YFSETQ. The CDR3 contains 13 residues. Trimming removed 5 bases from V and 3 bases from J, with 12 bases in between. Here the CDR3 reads CASRGLGDYEQYF. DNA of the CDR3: TGCGCCAGCAGGGGGCTAGGGGACTACGAGCAGTACTTC.

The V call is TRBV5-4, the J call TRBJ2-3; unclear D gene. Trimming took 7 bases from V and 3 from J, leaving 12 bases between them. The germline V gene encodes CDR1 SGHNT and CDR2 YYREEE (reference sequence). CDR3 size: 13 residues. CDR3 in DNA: TGTGCCAGCCGAAATTTTCAGACAGATACGCAGTATTTT. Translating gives CASRNFQTDTQYF.

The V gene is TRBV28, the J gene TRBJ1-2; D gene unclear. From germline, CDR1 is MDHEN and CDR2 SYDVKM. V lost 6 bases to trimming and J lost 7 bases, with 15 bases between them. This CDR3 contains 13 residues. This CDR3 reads CASRLPAPLGYTF. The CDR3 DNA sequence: TGTGCCAGCAGGCTACCCGCCCCGCTTGGCTACACCTTC.

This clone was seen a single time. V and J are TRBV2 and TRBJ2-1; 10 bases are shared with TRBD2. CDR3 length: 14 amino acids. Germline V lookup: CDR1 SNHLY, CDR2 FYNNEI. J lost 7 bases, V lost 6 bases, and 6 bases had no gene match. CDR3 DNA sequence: TGTGCCAGCAGGGGGACTAGCGAGTCGAATGAGCAGTTCTTC. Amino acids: CASRGTSESNEQFF.

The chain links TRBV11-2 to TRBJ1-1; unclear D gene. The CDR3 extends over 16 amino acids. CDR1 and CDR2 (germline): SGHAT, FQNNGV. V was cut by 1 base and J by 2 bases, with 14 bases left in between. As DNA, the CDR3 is TGTGCCAGCAGCTTAGGGTCGGGGAGAACTAACACTGAAGCTTTCTTT. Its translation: CASSLGSGRTNTEAFF.